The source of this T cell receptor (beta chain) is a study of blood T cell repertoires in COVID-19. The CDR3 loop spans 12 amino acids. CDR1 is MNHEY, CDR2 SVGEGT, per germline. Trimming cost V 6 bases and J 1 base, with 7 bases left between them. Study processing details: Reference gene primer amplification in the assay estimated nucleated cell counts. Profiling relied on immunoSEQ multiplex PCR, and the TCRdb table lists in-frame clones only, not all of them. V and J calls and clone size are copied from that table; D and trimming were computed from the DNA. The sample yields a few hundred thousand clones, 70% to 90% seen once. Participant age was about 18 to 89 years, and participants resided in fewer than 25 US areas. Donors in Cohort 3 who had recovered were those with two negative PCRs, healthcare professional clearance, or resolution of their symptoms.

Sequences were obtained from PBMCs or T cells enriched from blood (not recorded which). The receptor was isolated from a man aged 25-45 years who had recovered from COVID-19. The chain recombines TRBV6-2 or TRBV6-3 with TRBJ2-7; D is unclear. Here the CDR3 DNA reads TGTGCCAGCAGCCTTACTTCCTACGAGCAGTACTTC. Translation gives CASSLTSYEQYF.